Shown below are 30 T cell receptor beta chains from a single sample sequenced in a study of cytomegalovirus exposure and HLA in healthy donors. Libraries were prepared by immunoSEQ multiplex PCR; TCRdb keeps only in-frame clonotypes and omits some of them. The table lists 120,000 or so clones, approximately 91% of them singletons. Material for sequencing was PBMCs. These receptors came from a woman under 30 in good health and CMV-seronegative.

This clone has a single count. The chain employs TRBV15 and TRBJ2-1, with TRBD2 matching 9 bases. This CDR3 has 16 amino acids. The germline gives CDR1 LNHNV, CDR2 YYDKDF (reference sequence). With 5 bases clipped from V and 4 bases from J, the junction kept 9 bases outside the gene matches. The CDR3 region is CATSPKTSGVYNEQFF. In nucleotides, the CDR3 is TGTGCCACCAGCCCTAAGACTAGCGGAGTTTACAATGAGCAGTTCTTC.

The chain joins TRBV5-4 to TRBJ2-7; 9 nucleotides align to TRBD1. CDR1 SGHNT and CDR2 YYREEE come from the germline V gene (reference sequence). CDR3 length: 15 residues. Trimming cost V 2 bases and J 0 bases; bases outside gene matches: 3. The CDR3 loop is CASSFGQGSSYEQYF. CDR3 coding DNA: TGTGCCAGCAGCTTCGGACAGGGGTCCTCCTACGAGCAGTACTTC.

This chain connects TRBV6-1 to TRBJ1-4; no definite D call. This CDR3 has 16 residues. Trimming shortened V by 1 base and J by 7 bases, and 16 bases separated the two germline ends. Germline lookup yields CDR1 MNHNS and CDR2 SASEGT. In nucleotides, the CDR3 is TGTGCCAGCAGTGAAGTTCGGCAGGCTGGAGGTGAAAAACTGTTTTTT. This translates into CASSEVRQAGGEKLFF.

The chain has TRBV28 and TRBJ1-1; possible D gene TRBD1, 5 bases. Trimming cost V 3 bases and J 0 bases, with 11 bases left between them. The CDR3 sequence is 15 residues long. Germline V gene sequence: CDR1 MDHEN, CDR2 SYDVKM. The CDR3 nucleotides are TGTGCCAGCAGTTTGGGGGGGGGTTTGAACACTGAAGCTTTCTTT. It codes for CASSLGGGLNTEAFF.

The V call is TRBV7-9, the J call TRBJ1-1; possible D gene TRBD1, 5 bases. V was trimmed by 2 bases and J by 2 bases, leaving 15 bases between them. Germline CDR1 reads SEHNR; CDR2 reads FQNEAQ (reference sequence). The CDR3 is 16 amino acids. This CDR3 is CASSLPRVGANTEAFF. CDR3 in DNA: TGTGCCAGCAGCTTACCCAGGGTAGGTGCCAACACTGAAGCTTTCTTT.

The chain couples TRBV5-1 to TRBJ1-5; no firm D call. Per germline, CDR1 SGHRS and CDR2 YFSETQ. The CDR3 contains 15 residues. Trimming shortened V by 5 bases and J by 2 bases, and 14 bases separated the two germline ends. The DNA for the CDR3 is TGCGCCAGCAGGGAGACCATGGCGGGCAATCAGCCCCAGCATTTT. Protein product: CASRETMAGNQPQHF.

This rearrangement joins TRBV19 to TRBJ2-7; tentative D call: TRBD2 (6 bases). V was shortened by 4 bases and J by 3 bases, with 13 bases between the two germline ends. The CDR3 runs 14 residues. CDR1 and CDR2 from the germline V gene are LNHDA and SQIVND (reference sequence). The CDR3 here is CASSTAGQYYEQYF. CDR3 DNA: TGTGCCAGTAGTACCGCGGGGCAGTACTACGAGCAGTACTTC.

This clone appeared once. This chain links TRBV5-1 with TRBJ2-3; 7 bases are a match to TRBD2. Trimming took 2 bases from V and 2 from J; bases not matched to a gene: 5. The germline V gene encodes CDR1 SGHRS and CDR2 YFSETQ. The CDR3 is made up of 15 amino acids. This CDR3 reads CASSFERGTTDTQYF. In DNA form, the CDR3 reads TGCGCCAGCAGCTTCGAGCGGGGCACCACAGATACGCAGTATTTT.

The chain has TRBV27 and TRBJ1-1; D possibly corresponds to TRBD1 (5 bases). V gave up 6 bases and J gave up 3 bases, with 8 bases separating them. CDR1 and CDR2 (germline): MNHEY, SMNVEV (reference sequence). The CDR3 covers 12 residues. The CDR3, as DNA: TGTGCCAGCAGGGGGCTTGACACTGAAGCTTTCTTT. It yields the protein CASRGLDTEAFF.

The chain uses TRBV29-1 and TRBJ2-7; 9 bases fit TRBD1. Germline V gene lookup returns CDR1 SQVTM and CDR2 ANQGSEA. Trimming at V came to 4 bases and at J to 2 bases, leaving 6 bases not matched to a gene. The CDR3 spans 14 residues. The CDR3 nucleotides are TGCAGCGTTGGTGAGACAGGGGGACCCTACGAGCAGTACTTC. Translated, it gives CSVGETGGPYEQYF.

The chain carries TRBV27 and TRBJ2-1; 7 nucleotides align to TRBD1. Germline V gives CDR1 MNHEY, CDR2 SMNVEV (reference sequence). This CDR3 has 12 amino acids. V shed 3 bases and J 7 bases; nucleotides not matched to a gene: 0. The CDR3 reads CASSLDRNEQFF. CDR3 in DNA: TGTGCCAGCAGTTTGGACAGGAATGAGCAGTTCTTC.

The CDR3 loop is CASSQAPESDTQYF. CDR3 coding DNA: TGTGCCAGCAGCCAAGCTCCGGAGTCGGATACGCAGTATTTT. This chain uses TRBV14 with TRBJ2-3; D gene uncertain. V shed 1 base and J shed 6 bases, with 11 bases lying between them. The CDR3 runs 14 residues. Germline V gives CDR1 SGHDN, CDR2 FVKESK.

This clone is a singleton in its sample. This chain links TRBV11-1 with TRBJ2-1; 8 nucleotides line up with TRBD2. Germline CDR1 and CDR2: SGHAT and FQDESV (reference sequence). The CDR3 is made up of 14 amino acids. V gave up 6 bases and J gave up 2 bases; unmatched junction bases: 3. The CDR3 protein is CASRSGSAYNEQFF. As DNA, the CDR3 is TGTGCCAGCAGAAGCGGGAGTGCCTACAATGAGCAGTTCTTC.

V is TRBV13 and J is TRBJ1-2, with D possibly being TRBD1 (5 bases). Trimming took 0 bases from V and 3 from J, leaving 14 bases between them. Germline V gene sequence: CDR1 PRHDT, CDR2 FYEKMQ (reference sequence). This CDR3 has 16 residues. DNA of the CDR3: TGTGCCAGCAGCTTAGGGGCGACCGACAGACACTATGGCTACACCTTC. Translation gives CASSLGATDRHYGYTF.

The chain combines TRBV28 with TRBJ2-2; 10 bases match TRBD2. This CDR3 contains 15 residues. Germline V lookup: CDR1 MDHEN, CDR2 SYDVKM. V shed 5 bases and J 4 bases; nucleotides not matched to a gene: 4. In nucleotides, the CDR3 is TGTGCCAGCAGTGTAAGCGGGAGGGCCACCGGGGAGCTGTTTTTT. Protein product: CASSVSGRATGELFF.

The chain employs TRBV27 and TRBJ1-5; possible D gene TRBD1, 6 bases. Germline-derived CDR1 and CDR2 are MNHEY and SMNVEV (reference sequence). The CDR3 covers 15 residues. V gave up 3 bases and J gave up 3 bases, with 12 bases separating them. CDR3 in amino acids: CASSLGGGLNQPQHF. In DNA form, the CDR3 reads TGTGCCAGCAGTTTGGGAGGGGGTCTCAATCAGCCCCAGCATTTT.

This sequence joins TRBV19 and TRBJ2-3; D may be TRBD2 (6 bases). The CDR3 is made up of 15 amino acids. V gave up 5 bases and J gave up 0 bases, with 12 bases separating them. The germline V gene encodes CDR1 LNHDA and CDR2 SQIVND (reference sequence). The CDR3, as DNA: TGTGCCAGTAGTTACTTGCGGGATAGCACAGATACGCAGTATTTT. It is translated as CASSYLRDSTDTQYF.

The J gene is TRBJ1-1, the V gene TRBV6-5; tentative D call: TRBD1 (5 bases). With 6 bases removed from V and 2 bases from J, the gap between germline ends came to 10 bases. Germline loops: CDR1 MNHEY, CDR2 SVGAGI. The length of the CDR3 is 13 residues. CDR3 bases: TGTGCCAGCAGCCTGACAGCTAACACTGAAGCTTTCTTT. Amino acid sequence: CASSLTANTEAFF.

This sequence joins TRBV6-6 and TRBJ1-1; possibly TRBD1 for D (6 bases). With 7 bases removed from V and 4 bases from J, the gap between germline ends came to 13 bases. Looked up from germline, CDR1 is MNHNY and CDR2 is SVGAGI (reference sequence). This CDR3 comprises 13 residues. Written as DNA, the CDR3 is TGTGCCAGCAACCAATTACAGGGCACTGAAGCTTTCTTT. Protein product: CASNQLQGTEAFF.

This clone showed up just a few times. The V and J genes are TRBV6-5 and TRBJ1-2, with D possibly matching TRBD1 (5 bases). Per the germline V gene, CDR1 is MNHEY and CDR2 is SVGAGI. The CDR3 has 15 residues. V lost 1 base to trimming and J lost 3 bases, with 12 bases between them. CDR3 residues: CASSYLVEGDYGYTF. CDR3 DNA sequence: TGTGCCAGCAGTTACTTGGTGGAAGGGGACTATGGCTACACCTTC.

V is TRBV29-1 and J is TRBJ2-7, with TRBD1 matching 9 bases. Germline assignment: CDR1 SQVTM and CDR2 ANQGSEA. V was clipped by 4 bases and J by 0 bases; unmatched bases: 4. The CDR3 loop spans 14 amino acids. CDR3 amino acids: CSVVGQGTSYEQYF. The CDR3 nucleotides read TGCAGCGTTGTCGGACAGGGGACCTCCTACGAGCAGTACTTC.

Points on this clone: Distinct nucleotide sequences in the sample also encode this CDR3. The chain joins TRBV10-1 to TRBJ2-1; TRBD2 matches at 7 bases. The CDR3 consists of 15 residues. Germline V gene sequence: CDR1 WNHNN, CDR2 SYGVQD (reference sequence). After removal of 3 bases from V and 0 bases from J, the junction contained 2 bases not matched to a gene. The CDR3 reads CASSEGGSSYNEQFF. The CDR3 nucleotides read TGCGCCAGCAGTGAAGGCGGGAGCTCCTACAATGAGCAGTTCTTC.

The table lists this clone with a few counts. V is TRBV7-9 and J is TRBJ2-7, with 9 bases aligning to TRBD2. The J segment lost 4 bases and the V segment lost 5 bases, leaving 6 bases of the junction unmatched. This CDR3 comprises 14 residues. Germline CDR1 and CDR2: SEHNR and FQNEAQ (reference sequence). The CDR3 here is CASSPGTSSYEQYF. Here the CDR3 DNA reads TGTGCCAGCAGCCCCGGGACTAGCTCTTACGAGCAGTACTTC.

This chain links TRBV7-2 with TRBJ2-3; TRBD2 might be the D (6 bases). This CDR3 spans 16 amino acids. The germline gives CDR1 SGHTA, CDR2 FQGNSA. Trimming removed 5 bases at V and 2 bases at J, with 17 bases between. The CDR3 spells CASSLYWRGDTDTQYF. For the CDR3, the DNA is TGTGCCAGCAGCCTTTACTGGCGGGGTGACACAGATACGCAGTATTTT.

This chain uses TRBV7-2 with TRBJ2-5; 8 bases fit TRBD1. Germline values: CDR1 SGHTA, CDR2 FQGNSA. CDR3 length: 14 residues. Germline trimming cut 7 bases from V and 4 bases from J; bases unmatched to any gene: 8. CDR3 sequence reads: CASIAGGGVETQYF. The CDR3, as DNA: TGTGCCAGCATCGCAGGGGGCGGCGTAGAGACCCAGTACTTC.

The chain carries TRBV27 and TRBJ2-7; 8 nucleotides agree with TRBD2. With 3 bases clipped from V and 1 base from J, the junction kept 2 bases outside the gene matches. Looked up from germline, CDR1 is MNHEY and CDR2 is SMNVEV (reference sequence). This CDR3 has 14 residues. CDR3 DNA sequence: TGTGCCAGCAGTTTCGCGGGAGGTTCCTACGAGCAGTACTTC. Translating gives CASSFAGGSYEQYF.

The chain links TRBV5-1 to TRBJ2-7; 9 nucleotides match TRBD1. The CDR3 extends over 14 amino acids. Looked up from germline, CDR1 is SGHRS and CDR2 is YFSETQ. V shed 4 bases, J shed 7 bases, and the junction held 9 bases outside the gene matches. CDR3 DNA: TGCGCCAGCAGCCAACCACAGGGGGCAGGGGAGCAGTACTTC. Its protein product is CASSQPQGAGEQYF.

The chain uses TRBV28 and TRBJ1-1, with D perhaps matching TRBD1 (6 bases). Germline V gene lookup returns CDR1 MDHEN and CDR2 SYDVKM. The CDR3 sequence is 14 residues long. Trimming removed 5 bases from V and 4 bases from J, with 14 bases in between. CDR3 sequence reads: CASSLGQYITEAFF. The CDR3 region has the DNA TGTGCCAGCAGTCTCGGACAGTATATCACTGAAGCTTTCTTT. The complete variable domain, with remaining parts taken from reference TRBV28 and TRBJ1-1, reads DVKVTQSSRYLVKRTGEKVFLECVQDMDHENMFWYRQDPGLGLRLIYFSYDVKMKEKGDIPEGYSVSREKKERFSLILESASTNQTSMYLCASSLGQYITEAFFGQGTRLTVV.

The rearrangement joins TRBV12-5 to TRBJ2-1; 9 positions agree with TRBD2. V was pared by 4 bases and J by 0 bases, with 4 bases of the junction left unmatched. The germline V gene encodes CDR1 LGHNT and CDR2 FRNRAP. This CDR3 comprises 16 residues. The CDR3, as DNA: TGTGCTAGTGGTTGGACTAGCGTAAACTCCTACAATGAGCAGTTCTTC. Translation: CASGWTSVNSYNEQFF. The full variable domain, in which reference TRBV12-5 and TRBJ2-1 provide the parts outside the CDR3, is DARVTQTPRHKVTEMGQEVTMRCQPILGHNTVFWYRQTMMQGLELLAYFRNRAPLDDSGMPKDRFSAEMPDATLATLKIQPSEPRDSAVYFCASGWTSVNSYNEQFFGPGTRLTVL.

V usage is TRBV25-1 and J usage is TRBJ2-2; 7 bases match TRBD2. The CDR3 covers 15 residues. V trimming: 4 bases; J trimming: 5 bases; junction bases outside the gene matches: 7. The germline CDR1 and CDR2 sequences are MGHDK and SYGVNS. The CDR3, as DNA: TGTGCCAGCAGTGTACCGGGAGGCGGGACCGGGGAGCTGTTTTTT. Translation gives CASSVPGGGTGELFF.